The source of this T cell receptor beta chain is a study of CD8+ T cells in alopecia areata. Study-wide results and limits: Although TCR sharing was seen in mice, sharing across patients was less clear, possibly for HLA-related reasons.

TCR sequencing used cDNA made by reverse transcription of extracted RNA. Data came from immunoSEQ multiplex PCR; TCRdb stores just in-frame clones and leaves some out. This sample carries fewer than 250,000 clones, around 62% of them seen once, and the ten largest clones take 0.45%. With respect to this clone: Its target is not known.

Separation by sorting yielded CD4+ and CD8+ T cells from PBMCs. The origin of this receptor is a human donor with alopecia areata. The starting material was CD4+ T cells sorted from blood, obtained at week 0.

The DNA for the CDR3 is TGTGCCAGTAGCACGAAAGGGGCCTTCTGGTTCTACACCTTC. Residues: CASSTKGAFWFYTF. The chain couples TRBV19 to TRBJ1-2, with D possibly being TRBD1 (5 bases). There are 14 residues in the CDR3. Germline V gene data show CDR1 as LNHDA and CDR2 as SQIVND (reference sequence). V was cut by 6 bases and J by 10 bases, with 21 bases left in between.